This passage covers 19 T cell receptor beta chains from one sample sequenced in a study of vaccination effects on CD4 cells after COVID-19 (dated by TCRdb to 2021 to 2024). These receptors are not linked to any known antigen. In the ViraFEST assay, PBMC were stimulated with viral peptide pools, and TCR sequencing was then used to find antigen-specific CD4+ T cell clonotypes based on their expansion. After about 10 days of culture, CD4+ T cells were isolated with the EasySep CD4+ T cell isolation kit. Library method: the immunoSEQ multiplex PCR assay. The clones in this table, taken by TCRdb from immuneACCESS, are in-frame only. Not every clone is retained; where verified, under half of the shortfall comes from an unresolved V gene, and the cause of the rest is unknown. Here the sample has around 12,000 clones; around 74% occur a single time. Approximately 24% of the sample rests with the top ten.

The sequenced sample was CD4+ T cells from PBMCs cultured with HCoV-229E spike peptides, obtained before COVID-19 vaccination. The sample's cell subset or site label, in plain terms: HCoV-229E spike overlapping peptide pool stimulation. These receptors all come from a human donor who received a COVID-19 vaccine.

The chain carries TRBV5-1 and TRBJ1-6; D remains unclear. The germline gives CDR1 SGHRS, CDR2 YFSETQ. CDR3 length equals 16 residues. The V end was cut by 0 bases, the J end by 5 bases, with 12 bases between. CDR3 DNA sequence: TGCGCCAGCAGCTTGGATCGGTCCGAAAATAATTCACCCCTCCACTTT. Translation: CASSLDRSENNSPLHF.

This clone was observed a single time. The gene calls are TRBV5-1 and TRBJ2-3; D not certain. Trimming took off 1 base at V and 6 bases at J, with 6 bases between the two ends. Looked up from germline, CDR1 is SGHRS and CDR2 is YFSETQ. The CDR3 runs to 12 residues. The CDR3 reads CASSLNWDTQYF. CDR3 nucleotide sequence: TGCGCCAGCAGCTTGAATTGGGATACGCAGTATTTT.

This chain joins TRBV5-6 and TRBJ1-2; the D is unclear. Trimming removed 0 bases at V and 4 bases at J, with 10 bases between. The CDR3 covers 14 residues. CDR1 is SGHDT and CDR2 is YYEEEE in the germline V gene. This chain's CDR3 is CASSLASYGYGYTF. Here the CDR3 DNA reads TGTGCCAGCAGCTTGGCCAGCTACGGCTATGGCTACACCTTC.

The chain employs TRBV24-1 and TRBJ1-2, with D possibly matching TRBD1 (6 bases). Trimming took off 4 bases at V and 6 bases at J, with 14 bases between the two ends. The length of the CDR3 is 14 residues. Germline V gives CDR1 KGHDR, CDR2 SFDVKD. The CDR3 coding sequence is TGTGCCACCAGTGACCCTTGGAGGGGGAATGGCTACACCTTC. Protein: CATSDPWRGNGYTF.

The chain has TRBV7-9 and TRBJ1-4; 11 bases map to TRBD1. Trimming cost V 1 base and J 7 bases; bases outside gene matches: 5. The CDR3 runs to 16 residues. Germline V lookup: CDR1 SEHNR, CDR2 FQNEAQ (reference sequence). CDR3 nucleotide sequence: TGTGCCAGCAGCTTAGGGACAGGGGGCGCCGGTGAAAAACTGTTTTTT. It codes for CASSLGTGGAGEKLFF.

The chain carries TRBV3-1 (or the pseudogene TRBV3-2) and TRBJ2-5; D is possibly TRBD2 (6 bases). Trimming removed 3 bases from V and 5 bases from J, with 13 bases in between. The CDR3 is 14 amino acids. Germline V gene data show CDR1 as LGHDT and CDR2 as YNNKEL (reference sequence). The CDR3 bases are TGTGCCAGCAGCCACCTAGGGACTGGGGAGACCCAGTACTTC. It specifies CASSHLGTGETQYF.

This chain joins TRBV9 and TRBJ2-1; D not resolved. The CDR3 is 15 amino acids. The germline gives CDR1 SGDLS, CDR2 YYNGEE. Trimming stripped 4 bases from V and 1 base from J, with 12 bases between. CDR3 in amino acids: CASSPRPASYNEQFF. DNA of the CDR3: TGTGCCAGCAGCCCGCGCCCAGCGTCCTACAATGAGCAGTTCTTC.

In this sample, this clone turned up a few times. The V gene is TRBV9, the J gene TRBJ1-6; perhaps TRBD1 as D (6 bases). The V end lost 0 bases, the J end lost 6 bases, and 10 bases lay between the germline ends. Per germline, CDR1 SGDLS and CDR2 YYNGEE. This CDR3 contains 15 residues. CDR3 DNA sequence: TGTGCCAGCAGCGTAGTCGGACAGTTTAATTCACCCCTCCACTTT. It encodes CASSVVGQFNSPLHF.

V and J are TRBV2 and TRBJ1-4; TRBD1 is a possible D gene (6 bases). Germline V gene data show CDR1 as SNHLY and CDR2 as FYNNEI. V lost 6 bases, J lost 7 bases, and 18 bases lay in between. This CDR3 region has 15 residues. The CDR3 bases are TGTGCCAGCAGCCTCAACAGGGTCTTAGGTGAAAAACTGTTTTTT. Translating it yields CASSLNRVLGEKLFF.

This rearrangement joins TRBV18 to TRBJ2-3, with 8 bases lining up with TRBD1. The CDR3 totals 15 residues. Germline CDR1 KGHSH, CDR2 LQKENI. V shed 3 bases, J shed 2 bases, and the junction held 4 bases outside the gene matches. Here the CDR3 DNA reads TGTGCCAGCTCACCCCGGACAGGGAACACAGATACGCAGTATTTT. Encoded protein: CASSPRTGNTDTQYF. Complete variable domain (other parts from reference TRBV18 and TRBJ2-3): NAGVMQNPRHLVRRRGQEARLRCSPMKGHSHVYWYRQLPEEGLKFMVYLQKENIIDESGMPKERFSAEFPKEGPSILRIQQVVRGDSAAYFCASSPRTGNTDTQYFGPGTRLTVL.

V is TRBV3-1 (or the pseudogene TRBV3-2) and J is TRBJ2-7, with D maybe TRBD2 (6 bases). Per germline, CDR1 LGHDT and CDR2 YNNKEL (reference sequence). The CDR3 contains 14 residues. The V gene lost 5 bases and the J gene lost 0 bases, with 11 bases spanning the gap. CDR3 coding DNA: TGTGCCAGCAGCAAGTTAGCGGCCTCCTACGAGCAGTACTTC. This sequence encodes CASSKLAASYEQYF.

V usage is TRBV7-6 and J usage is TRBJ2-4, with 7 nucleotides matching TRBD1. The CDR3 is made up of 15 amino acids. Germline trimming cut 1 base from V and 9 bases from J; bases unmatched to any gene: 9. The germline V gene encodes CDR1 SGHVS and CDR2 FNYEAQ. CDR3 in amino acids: CASSLGRQGDSIQYF. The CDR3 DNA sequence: TGTGCCAGCAGCTTAGGGAGGCAGGGGGACAGCATTCAGTACTTC.

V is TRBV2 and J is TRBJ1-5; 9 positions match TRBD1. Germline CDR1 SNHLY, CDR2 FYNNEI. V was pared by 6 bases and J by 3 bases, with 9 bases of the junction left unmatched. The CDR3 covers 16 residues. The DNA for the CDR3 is TGTGCCAGCAGGGGCCACAGGGGGCTCCCCAATCAGCCCCAGCATTTT. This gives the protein CASRGHRGLPNQPQHF.

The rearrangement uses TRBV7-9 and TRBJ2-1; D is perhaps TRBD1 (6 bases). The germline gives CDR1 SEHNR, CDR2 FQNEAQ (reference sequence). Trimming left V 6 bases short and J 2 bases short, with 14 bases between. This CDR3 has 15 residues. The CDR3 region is CASSGYRVPYNEQFF. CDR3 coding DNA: TGTGCCAGCAGTGGGTACAGGGTACCCTACAATGAGCAGTTCTTC.

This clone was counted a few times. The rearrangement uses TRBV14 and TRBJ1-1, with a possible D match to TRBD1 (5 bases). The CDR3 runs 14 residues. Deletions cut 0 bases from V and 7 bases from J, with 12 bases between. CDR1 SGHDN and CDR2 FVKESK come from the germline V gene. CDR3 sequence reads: CASSQDWGTNEAFF. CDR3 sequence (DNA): TGTGCCAGCAGCCAAGATTGGGGCACCAATGAAGCTTTCTTT.

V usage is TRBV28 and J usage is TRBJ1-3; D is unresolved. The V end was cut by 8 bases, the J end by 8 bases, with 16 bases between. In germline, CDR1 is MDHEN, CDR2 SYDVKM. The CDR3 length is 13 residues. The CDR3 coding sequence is TGTGCCAGCTTCGGACGGTCGTGGGACACCATATATTTT. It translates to CASFGRSWDTIYF.

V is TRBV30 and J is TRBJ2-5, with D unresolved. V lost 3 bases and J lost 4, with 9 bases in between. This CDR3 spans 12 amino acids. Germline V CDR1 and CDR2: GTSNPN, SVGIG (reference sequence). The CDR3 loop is CAWRLGTETQYF. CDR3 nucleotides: TGTGCCTGGAGACTCGGAACAGAGACCCAGTACTTC.

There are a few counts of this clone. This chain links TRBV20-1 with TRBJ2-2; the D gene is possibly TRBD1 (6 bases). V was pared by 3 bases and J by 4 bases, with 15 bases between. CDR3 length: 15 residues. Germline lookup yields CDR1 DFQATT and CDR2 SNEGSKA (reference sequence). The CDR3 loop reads CSASGTGTTTGELFF. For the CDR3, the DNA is TGCAGTGCTAGTGGAACAGGGACGACCACCGGGGAGCTGTTTTTT.

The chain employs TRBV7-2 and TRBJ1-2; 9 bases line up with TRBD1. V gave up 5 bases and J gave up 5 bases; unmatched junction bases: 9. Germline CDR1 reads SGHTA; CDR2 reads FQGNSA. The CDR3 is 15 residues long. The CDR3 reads CASSSTGGEGYGYTF. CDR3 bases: TGTGCCAGCAGCAGTACAGGGGGCGAAGGGTATGGCTACACCTTC.